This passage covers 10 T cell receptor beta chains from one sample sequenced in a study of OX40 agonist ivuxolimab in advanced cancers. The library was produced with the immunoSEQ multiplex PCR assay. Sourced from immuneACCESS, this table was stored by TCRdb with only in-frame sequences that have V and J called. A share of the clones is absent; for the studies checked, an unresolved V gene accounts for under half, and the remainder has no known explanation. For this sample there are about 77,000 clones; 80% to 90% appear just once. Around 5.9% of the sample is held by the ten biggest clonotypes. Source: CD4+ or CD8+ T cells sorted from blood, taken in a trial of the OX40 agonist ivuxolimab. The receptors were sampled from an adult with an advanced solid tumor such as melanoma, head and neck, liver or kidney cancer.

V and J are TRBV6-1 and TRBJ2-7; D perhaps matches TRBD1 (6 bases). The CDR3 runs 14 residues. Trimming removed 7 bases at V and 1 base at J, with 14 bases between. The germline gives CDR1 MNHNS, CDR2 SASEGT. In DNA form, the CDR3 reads TGTGCCAGCATCTACCGGGACACATCCTACGAGCAGTACTTC. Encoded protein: CASIYRDTSYEQYF.

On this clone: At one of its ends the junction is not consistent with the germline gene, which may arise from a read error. CDR3 coding DNA: TGTGCCAGCAGCCAAAGGACTAGCCCAGATATGCAGTATTTT. This codes for CASSQRTSPDMQYF. The rearrangement uses TRBV14 and TRBJ2-3; 8 positions match TRBD2. The CDR3 covers 14 residues. From germline, CDR1 is SGHDN and CDR2 FVKESK.

The CDR3 loop is CAISEQEGETQYF. CDR3 DNA sequence: TGTGCCATCAGTGAACAGGAAGGAGAGACCCAGTACTTC. This chain links TRBV10-3 with TRBJ2-5; TRBD1 is a possible D gene (5 bases). Germline V gives CDR1 ENHRY, CDR2 SYGVKD. The CDR3 length is 13 residues. V lost 3 bases, J lost 4 bases, and 9 bases lay in between.

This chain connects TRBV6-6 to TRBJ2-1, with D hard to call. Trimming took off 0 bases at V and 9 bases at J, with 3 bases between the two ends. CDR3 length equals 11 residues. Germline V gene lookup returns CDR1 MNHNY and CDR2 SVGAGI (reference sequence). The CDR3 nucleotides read TGTGCCAGCAGTTACTCGAGTGAGCAGTTCTTC. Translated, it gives CASSYSSEQFF.

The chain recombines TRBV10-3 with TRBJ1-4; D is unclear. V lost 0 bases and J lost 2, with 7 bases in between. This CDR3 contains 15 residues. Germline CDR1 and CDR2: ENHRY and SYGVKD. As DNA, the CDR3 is TGTGCCATCAGTGAGTCGGGGATGACTAATGAAAAACTGTTTTTT. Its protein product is CAISESGMTNEKLFF.

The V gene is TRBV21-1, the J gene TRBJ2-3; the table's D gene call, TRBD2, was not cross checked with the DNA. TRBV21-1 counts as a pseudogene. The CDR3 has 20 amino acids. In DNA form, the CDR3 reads TGTGCCAGCAGCAAAGAACGGTCGTTAGAACGGCGGGGGTGCACAGATACGCAGTATTTT. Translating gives CASSKERSLERRGCTDTQYF.

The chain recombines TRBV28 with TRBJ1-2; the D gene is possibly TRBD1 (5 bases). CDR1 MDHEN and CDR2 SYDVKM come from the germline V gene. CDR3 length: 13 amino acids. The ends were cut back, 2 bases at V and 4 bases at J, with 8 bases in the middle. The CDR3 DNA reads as TGTGCCAGCAGTTTAGGGACCGGCTATGGCTACACCTTC. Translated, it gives CASSLGTGYGYTF.

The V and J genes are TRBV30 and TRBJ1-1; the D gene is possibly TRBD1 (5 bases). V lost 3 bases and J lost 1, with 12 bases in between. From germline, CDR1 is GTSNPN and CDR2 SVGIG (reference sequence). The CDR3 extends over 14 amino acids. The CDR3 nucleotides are TGTGCCTGGAGGCTGGGACGGACGAACACTGAAGCTTTCTTT. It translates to CAWRLGRTNTEAFF.

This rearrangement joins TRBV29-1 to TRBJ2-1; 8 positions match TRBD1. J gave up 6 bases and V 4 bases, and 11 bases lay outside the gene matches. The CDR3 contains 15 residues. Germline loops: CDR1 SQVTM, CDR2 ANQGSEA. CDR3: CSVVFRTGSSNEQFF. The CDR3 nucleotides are TGCAGCGTTGTTTTCAGGACAGGGTCCAGCAATGAGCAGTTCTTC.

CDR3 in amino acids: CASSLDSLRGDTQYF. CDR3 sequence (DNA): TGTGCCAGCAGTTTGGACTCTCTACGGGGAGATACGCAGTATTTT. The chain combines TRBV6-5 with TRBJ2-3; D possibly corresponds to TRBD2 (5 bases). There are 15 residues in the CDR3. CDR1 is MNHEY, CDR2 SVGAGI, per germline. Trimming shortened V by 4 bases and J by 5 bases, and 16 bases separated the two germline ends.